The next 28 T cell receptor beta chains were all read from a single sample in a study of shared T cell receptors in the human thymus. Libraries were prepared by immunoSEQ multiplex PCR; TCRdb keeps only in-frame clonotypes and omits some of them. This sample carries roughly 710,000 clones, 75% to 90% of them seen once, and the ten largest clones take around 0.0099%. This sample also belongs to another study, concerning human thymus T cells.

Material: thymocytes. The origin of the receptors is a girl in the first two years of life with a congenital heart defect.

There are a few counts of this clone. The gene calls are TRBV19 and TRBJ2-7; TRBD1 agrees at 10 bases. The trim removed 5 bases at V and 2 bases at J, leaving 9 bases unmatched. The germline V gene has CDR1 LNHDA and CDR2 SQIVND (reference sequence). The CDR3 length is 16 residues. CDR3 region: CASSSPDRGLTYEQYF. The DNA of the CDR3 is TGTGCCAGTAGTTCACCCGACAGGGGGCTTACCTACGAGCAGTACTTC.

The chain has TRBV2 and TRBJ1-2; D is possibly TRBD1 (6 bases). The ends were cut back, 3 bases at V and 5 bases at J, with 10 bases in the middle. Germline CDR1 SNHLY, CDR2 FYNNEI. The CDR3 contains 13 residues. This chain's CDR3 is CASSDRGAYGYTF. In DNA form, the CDR3 reads TGTGCCAGCAGTGACAGGGGAGCGTATGGCTACACCTTC.

V usage is TRBV7-9 and J usage is TRBJ1-1; the D gene is possibly TRBD1 (6 bases). The CDR3 is made up of 16 amino acids. From germline, CDR1 is SEHNR and CDR2 FQNEAQ (reference sequence). V gave up 4 bases and J gave up 0 bases, with 15 bases separating them. As DNA, the CDR3 is TGTGCCAGCAGCTACGTTACAGGGTTCATGAACACTGAAGCTTTCTTT. Translating gives CASSYVTGFMNTEAFF. Complete variable domain (other parts from reference TRBV7-9 and TRBJ1-1): DTGVSQNPRHKITKRGQNVTFRCDPISEHNRLYWYRQTLGQGPEFLTYFQNEAQLEKSRLLSDRFSAERPKGSFSTLEIQRTEQGDSAMYLCASSYVTGFMNTEAFFGQGTRLTVV.

This sequence joins TRBV28 and TRBJ1-1; D may be TRBD1 (6 bases). The V gene's germline CDR1 is MDHEN and CDR2 SYDVKM. The germline V and J ends were trimmed by 4 bases and 7 bases, with 16 bases remaining between them. The CDR3 has 14 residues. CDR3 nucleotides: TGTGCCAGCAGTTCTGTGGACAGTCTTTATGAAGCTTTCTTT. Translating gives CASSSVDSLYEAFF. Filled out from reference TRBV28 and TRBJ1-1, the complete variable domain reads DVKVTQSSRYLVKRTGEKVFLECVQDMDHENMFWYRQDPGLGLRLIYFSYDVKMKEKGDIPEGYSVSREKKERFSLILESASTNQTSMYLCASSSVDSLYEAFFGQGTRLTVV.

This clone has more than one count but fewer than ten. The V gene is TRBV7-6, the J gene TRBJ2-3, with TRBD2 identical over 8 bases. J gave up 6 bases and V 5 bases, and 13 bases lay outside the gene matches. This CDR3 comprises 16 residues. Germline-derived CDR1 and CDR2 are SGHVS and FNYEAQ. The CDR3 here is CASSTRARGVSDTQYF. CDR3 sequence (DNA): TGTGCCAGCAGCACGAGGGCGCGGGGGGTCTCGGATACGCAGTATTTT.

This clone came up a few times. The chain links TRBV29-1 to TRBJ2-1; D perhaps matches TRBD2 (6 bases). CDR3 size: 17 residues. CDR1 is SQVTM and CDR2 is ANQGSEA in the germline V gene. V lost 0 bases and J 2 bases, leaving 17 bases between the germline ends. CDR3 sequence (DNA): TGCAGCGTTGAAGATCCCATGCGGGGCCCTACCTACAATGAGCAGTTCTTC. Protein: CSVEDPMRGPTYNEQFF.

This sequence joins TRBV5-1 and TRBJ2-7, with 7 bases lining up with TRBD1. The V gene's germline CDR1 is SGHRS and CDR2 YFSETQ. The CDR3 covers 16 residues. V was pared by 4 bases and J by 5 bases, with 15 bases of the junction left unmatched. CDR3 nucleotide sequence: TGCGCCAGCAGCGCCATGACCGGGACAGAAGTCAACGAGCAGTACTTC. It encodes CASSAMTGTEVNEQYF.

This chain uses TRBV27 with TRBJ1-4; D is ambiguous. Germline loops: CDR1 MNHEY, CDR2 SMNVEV (reference sequence). Trimming took 4 bases from V and 4 from J, leaving 10 bases between them. This CDR3 has 14 residues. The CDR3 here is CASSSTQDNEKLFF. The CDR3 region has the DNA TGTGCCAGCAGTTCTACGCAGGATAATGAAAAACTGTTTTTT.

J is TRBJ1-3 and V is TRBV5-6, with D uncertain. The germline V gene has CDR1 SGHDT and CDR2 YYEEEE. The CDR3 runs 15 residues. The V end was cut by 3 bases, the J end by 3 bases, with 13 bases between. The CDR3 sequence: CASSYYGGFGNTIYF. As DNA, the CDR3 is TGTGCCAGCAGCTACTACGGAGGGTTTGGAAACACCATATATTTT.

This chain links TRBV10-3 with TRBJ1-2; D unresolved. V shed 2 bases and J shed 6 bases, with 10 bases lying between them. This CDR3 is 13 amino acids long. CDR1 ENHRY and CDR2 SYGVKD come from the germline V gene. This chain's CDR3 is CAISEGTADGYTF. CDR3 sequence (DNA): TGTGCCATCAGTGAGGGCACAGCGGATGGCTACACCTTC.

The V call is TRBV5-4, the J call TRBJ1-1; 11 bases are shared with TRBD1. Germline CDR1 SGHNT, CDR2 YYREEE (reference sequence). Trimming cost V 2 bases and J 5 bases; bases outside gene matches: 11. This CDR3 contains 17 residues. CDR3 protein: CASSLGTGGNVRTEAFF. The CDR3 coding sequence is TGTGCCAGCAGCTTAGGGACAGGGGGGAATGTTAGAACTGAAGCTTTCTTT. Full variable domain (outside the CDR3, taken from reference TRBV5-4 and TRBJ1-1): ETGVTQSPTHLIKTRGQQVTLRCSSQSGHNTVSWYQQALGQGPQFIFQYYREEENGRGNFPPRFSGLQFPNYSSELNVNALELDDSALYLCASSLGTGGNVRTEAFFGQGTRLTVV.

The chain joins TRBV7-2 to TRBJ2-7; D is possibly TRBD1 (6 bases). Germline loops: CDR1 SGHTA, CDR2 FQGNSA. The CDR3 loop spans 15 amino acids. V lost 1 base, J lost 5 bases, and 15 bases lay in between. The CDR3: CASSLGWAGEHEQYF. CDR3 DNA: TGTGCCAGCAGCTTAGGTTGGGCAGGGGAGCACGAGCAGTACTTC.

V is TRBV7-9 and J is TRBJ2-6; 8 bases map to TRBD1. The germline gives CDR1 SEHNR, CDR2 FQNEAQ (reference sequence). This CDR3 is 17 amino acids long. The V and J ends lost 5 bases and 2 bases, in that order; junction bases with no gene match: 8. The CDR3 DNA is TGTGCCAGCAGCCCGCAGTCAGGGGGCGCTGGGGCCAACGTCCTGACTTTC. This encodes CASSPQSGGAGANVLTF.

This chain uses TRBV28 with TRBJ2-1; 7 bases fit TRBD1. After removal of 3 bases from V and 4 bases from J, the junction contained 9 bases not matched to a gene. Germline V gene data show CDR1 as MDHEN and CDR2 as SYDVKM. CDR3 length: 16 amino acids. The CDR3 is CASSFSEQGVYNEQFF. The CDR3 bases are TGTGCCAGCAGTTTTTCAGAGCAGGGGGTTTACAATGAGCAGTTCTTC.

The chain has TRBV6-5 and TRBJ1-1, with D possibly being TRBD1 (6 bases). CDR3 size: 15 residues. CDR1 is MNHEY and CDR2 is SVGAGI in the germline V gene. Trimming took 2 bases from V and 0 from J, leaving 10 bases between them. The CDR3: CASSYQGPLNTEAFF. DNA of the CDR3: TGTGCCAGCAGTTACCAGGGGCCGTTGAACACTGAAGCTTTCTTT.

The V gene is TRBV7-6, the J gene TRBJ2-3, with 8 bases fitting TRBD1. V was clipped by 5 bases and J by 7 bases; unmatched bases: 14. Germline CDR1 SGHVS, CDR2 FNYEAQ. The CDR3 has 16 amino acids. The DNA for the CDR3 is TGTGCCAGCAGCCGGGGGAAGGGACAGGCAAGGAATACGCAGTATTTT. It encodes CASSRGKGQARNTQYF.

This clone appeared a single time. V usage is TRBV5-4 and J usage is TRBJ1-1, with D perhaps TRBD1 (5 bases). Germline values: CDR1 SGHNT, CDR2 YYREEE (reference sequence). The CDR3 is made up of 16 amino acids. V was trimmed by 3 bases and J by 3 bases, leaving 18 bases between them. This CDR3 is CASSSRGGIRDTEAFF. CDR3 nucleotides: TGTGCCAGCAGCTCCCGGGGGGGGATTCGGGACACTGAAGCTTTCTTT.

V usage is TRBV2 and J usage is TRBJ2-7; a weak D match, TRBD2 (5 bases). Trimming left V 6 bases short and J 0 bases short, with 15 bases between. The CDR3 is 15 amino acids. Looked up from germline, CDR1 is SNHLY and CDR2 is FYNNEI. The CDR3 spells CASREDFSSSYEQYF. As DNA, the CDR3 is TGTGCCAGCAGGGAGGACTTTTCGAGCTCCTACGAGCAGTACTTC.

The chain combines TRBV19 with TRBJ2-7; possibly TRBD2 for D (7 bases). The CDR3 consists of 15 residues. With 5 bases removed from V and 0 bases from J, the gap between germline ends came to 14 bases. Germline lookup yields CDR1 LNHDA and CDR2 SQIVND (reference sequence). The CDR3 here is CASSATRGASYEQYF. For the CDR3, the DNA is TGTGCCAGTAGTGCCACTCGGGGGGCCTCCTACGAGCAGTACTTC.

The chain has TRBV6-1 and TRBJ1-1, with 9 nucleotides matching TRBD1. The germline CDR1 and CDR2 sequences are MNHNS and SASEGT. The ends lost 1 base at V and 1 base at J; junction bases unmatched: 13. The CDR3 spans 19 residues. This CDR3 is CASSEGRQGGAQANTEAFF. DNA for the CDR3: TGTGCCAGCAGTGAAGGGAGACAGGGGGGAGCGCAGGCGAACACTGAAGCTTTCTTT.

The genes are TRBV12-5 and TRBJ1-1; D might be TRBD1 (6 bases). Looked up from germline, CDR1 is LGHNT and CDR2 is FRNRAP. The CDR3 has 15 amino acids. Trimming took off 1 base at V and 1 base at J, with 10 bases between the two ends. CDR3 sequence reads: CASGLDRDGNTEAFF. For the CDR3, the DNA is TGTGCTAGTGGTTTGGACAGGGATGGGAACACTGAAGCTTTCTTT.

The chain joins TRBV7-2 to TRBJ2-7, with 11 bases aligning to TRBD2. Per germline, CDR1 SGHTA and CDR2 FQGNSA. Trimming cost V 1 base and J 6 bases; bases outside gene matches: 2. This CDR3 is built from 14 residues. The CDR3 nucleotides read TGTGCCAGCAGCTTAGTTAGCGGGGGGGCCGAGCAGTACTTC. It specifies CASSLVSGGAEQYF.

This clone was seen only a few times. This sequence joins TRBV15 and TRBJ2-7; TRBD2 is a possible D gene (5 bases). The germline gives CDR1 LNHNV, CDR2 YYDKDF (reference sequence). V lost 1 base, J lost 5 bases, and 12 bases lay in between. This CDR3 region has 14 residues. The CDR3 nucleotides are TGTGCCACCAGCAGAGTAGAGGGAAGGAACGAGCAGTACTTC. This translates into CATSRVEGRNEQYF.

The gene calls are TRBV9 and TRBJ1-2, with D tentatively TRBD1 (6 bases). In germline, CDR1 is SGDLS, CDR2 YYNGEE. The CDR3 extends over 18 amino acids. V was shortened by 0 bases and J by 8 bases, with 26 bases between the two germline ends. The chain's CDR3 is CASSVDWVWAQGQRGYTF. For the CDR3, the DNA is TGTGCCAGCAGCGTAGATTGGGTTTGGGCGCAGGGACAAAGGGGCTACACCTTC. Full variable domain (rest looked up from reference TRBV9 and TRBJ1-2): DSGVTQTPKHLITATGQRVTLRCSPRSGDLSVYWYQQSLDQGLQFLIQYYNGEERAKGNILERFSAQQFPDLHSELNLSSLELGDSALYFCASSVDWVWAQGQRGYTFGSGTRLTVV.

This clone has just a few counts. The rearrangement joins TRBV15 to TRBJ2-7, with D possibly TRBD2 on 7 matching bases. Deletions cut 8 bases from V and 2 bases from J, with 10 bases between. Germline CDR1 is LNHNV and CDR2 is YYDKDF (reference sequence). The CDR3 covers 12 residues. CDR3 protein: CATAGDTYEQYF. For the CDR3, the DNA is TGTGCCACCGCGGGGGACACCTACGAGCAGTACTTC. Combining the CDR3 with reference TRBV15 and TRBJ2-7 gives the whole variable domain DAMVIQNPRYQVTQFGKPVTLSCSQTLNHNVMYWYQQKSSQAPKLLFHYYDKDFNNEADTPDNFQSRRPNTSFCFLDIRSPGLGDTAMYLCATAGDTYEQYFGPGTRLTVT.

The chain joins TRBV9 to TRBJ1-2; D remains unclear. The germline V and J ends were trimmed by 2 bases and 9 bases, with 14 bases remaining between them. There are 13 residues in the CDR3. Germline V gene sequence: CDR1 SGDLS, CDR2 YYNGEE. CDR3 bases: TGTGCCAGCAGCGTGGGCACCCCCATGAGCTACACCTTC. It codes for CASSVGTPMSYTF.

V gene TRBV6-5 combines with J gene TRBJ1-5; D is possibly TRBD1 (5 bases). Germline V gene sequence: CDR1 MNHEY, CDR2 SVGAGI. This CDR3 spans 15 amino acids. Deletions cut 8 bases from V and 3 bases from J, with 17 bases between. The CDR3 sequence is CASGHTIGANQPQHF. CDR3 in DNA: TGTGCCAGCGGACATACGATTGGTGCCAATCAGCCCCAGCATTTT.

The V gene is TRBV11-2, the J gene TRBJ1-4; no definite D call. The CDR3 is 14 residues long. In germline, CDR1 is SGHAT, CDR2 FQNNGV. Deletions cut 5 bases from V and 7 bases from J, with 14 bases between. CDR3 sequence: CASSLLMCGEKLFF. CDR3 coding DNA: TGTGCCAGCAGCCTCTTAATGTGCGGTGAAAAACTGTTTTTT. Full variable domain (missing parts from reference TRBV11-2 and TRBJ1-4): EAGVAQSPRYKIIEKRQSVAFWCNPISGHATLYWYQQILGQGPKLLIQFQNNGVVDDSQLPKDRFSAERLKGVDSTLKIQPAKLEDSAVYLCASSLLMCGEKLFFGSGTQLSVL.